What follows are 29 T cell receptor beta chains derived from one specimen sequenced in a study of OX40 agonist ivuxolimab in advanced cancers. Libraries were prepared by immunoSEQ multiplex PCR; TCRdb keeps only in-frame clonotypes and omits some of them. The sample carries around 50,000 clones, 70% to 90% recorded once. Sequenced here: CD4+ or CD8+ T cells sorted from blood, sampled in a trial of the OX40 agonist ivuxolimab. The receptor source for this set is an adult with an advanced solid tumor such as melanoma, head and neck, liver or kidney cancer.

V and J are TRBV5-1 and TRBJ1-4; D is possibly TRBD1 (6 bases). This CDR3 is built from 17 residues. Trimming removed 0 bases from V and 3 bases from J, with 15 bases in between. Germline V gene lookup returns CDR1 SGHRS and CDR2 YFSETQ. This CDR3 is CASSLGDTALANEKLFF. CDR3 nucleotide sequence: TGCGCCAGCAGCTTGGGGGACACGGCCCTGGCTAATGAAAAACTGTTTTTT.

This rearrangement joins TRBV5-1 to TRBJ2-1; 9 bases are a match to TRBD1. Per germline, CDR1 SGHRS and CDR2 YFSETQ. CDR3 length: 15 residues. Trimming took 5 bases from V and 5 from J; bases not matched to a gene: 8. The CDR3 coding sequence is TGCGCCAGCAGGGAGGGACAGGGTAGTCACAATGAGCAGTTCTTC. Residues: CASREGQGSHNEQFF.

There are a few counts of this clone. This chain links TRBV2 with TRBJ2-3; 15 nucleotides align to TRBD2. The V gene end was trimmed by 6 bases and the J gene end by 8 bases; junction bases not matched to a gene: 9. The CDR3 length is 16 residues. Germline CDR1 SNHLY, CDR2 FYNNEI. CDR3 DNA: TGTGCCAGCAGCGCAGGACTAGCGGGGGGGATGGGTACGCAGTATTTT. It codes for CASSAGLAGGMGTQYF.

The rearrangement joins TRBV6-6 to TRBJ1-5; D is uncertain. Per the germline V gene, CDR1 is MNHNY and CDR2 is SVGAGI (reference sequence). The CDR3 sequence is 12 residues long. V lost 7 bases, J lost 4 bases, and 8 bases lay in between. The CDR3 DNA reads TGTGCCAGCACTGGGCTTAATCAGCCCCAGCATTTT. Translation gives CASTGLNQPQHF.

The genes are TRBV21-1 and TRBJ2-2; the table's D call of TRBD2 was not tested on the DNA. TRBV21-1 is shown as a pseudogene. The CDR3 covers 16 residues. CDR3 region: CASTSGTSVSPGELFF. CDR3 sequence (DNA): TGTGCCAGCACTTCCGGGACTAGCGTTTCCCCCGGGGAGCTGTTTTTT.

The gene calls are TRBV5-6 and TRBJ2-5; 10 bases are shared with TRBD1. Germline CDR1 and CDR2: SGHDT and YYEEEE. V shed 5 bases and J 5 bases; nucleotides not matched to a gene: 3. The CDR3 runs to 13 residues. The CDR3 nucleotides read TGTGCCAGCAGTCGGACAGGGGGGGAGACCCAGTACTTC. Protein sequence: CASSRTGGETQYF.

The J gene is TRBJ2-1, the V gene TRBV2, with D perhaps matching TRBD2 (5 bases). The CDR3 sequence is 14 residues long. V was pared by 8 bases and J by 8 bases, with 19 bases between. Germline V lookup: CDR1 SNHLY, CDR2 FYNNEI. CDR3 in amino acids: CASEEDQYKDEQFF. CDR3 in DNA: TGTGCCAGCGAGGAGGACCAATACAAGGATGAGCAGTTCTTC.

The chain carries TRBV7-2 and TRBJ2-5; D unresolved. Between the trimmed V and J ends, which lost 6 bases and 3 bases, there was a span of 5 bases. Germline CDR1 SGHTA, CDR2 FQGNSA. This CDR3 is 11 amino acids long. The CDR3 loop is CASRSKETQYF. The CDR3, as DNA: TGTGCCAGCAGATCAAAAGAGACCCAGTACTTC.

This clone was seen only a few times. The sample contains more than one DNA sequence encoding this CDR3. V is TRBV5-1 and J is TRBJ1-1, with 7 bases fitting TRBD1. This CDR3 comprises 14 residues. V was clipped by 0 bases and J by 2 bases; unmatched bases: 1. Germline CDR1 SGHRS, CDR2 YFSETQ. CDR3 protein: CASSLGGGNTEAFF. The CDR3 bases are TGCGCCAGCAGCTTGGGAGGGGGCAACACTGAAGCTTTCTTT.

The chain recombines TRBV5-6 with TRBJ2-3; TRBD1 matches at 11 bases. From germline, CDR1 is SGHDT and CDR2 YYEEEE. This CDR3 is built from 15 residues. The trim removed 1 base at V and 8 bases at J, leaving 6 bases unmatched. The CDR3 sequence is CASSLWDRGAGTQYF. The DNA of the CDR3 is TGTGCCAGCAGCTTGTGGGACAGGGGGGCGGGTACGCAGTATTTT.

The chain has TRBV19 and TRBJ1-2; 7 bases align to TRBD1. The CDR3 has 14 amino acids. Germline CDR1 and CDR2: LNHDA and SQIVND (reference sequence). The junction had 4 bases not matched to a gene; V was cut back by 6 bases and J by 0 bases. CDR3 in DNA: TGTGCCAGTAGCGGGGGACAGTCTAACTATGGCTACACCTTC. This encodes CASSGGQSNYGYTF.

The J gene is TRBJ2-3, the V gene TRBV28; the D gene is possibly TRBD2 (5 bases). The germline CDR1 and CDR2 sequences are MDHEN and SYDVKM. CDR3 length: 16 amino acids. Trimming cost V 9 bases and J 3 bases, with 22 bases left between them. In nucleotides, the CDR3 is TGTGCCAGTCACATGGATCGGGAATTTCTGACAGATACGCAGTATTTT. Protein: CASHMDREFLTDTQYF.

The chain carries TRBV6-5 and TRBJ1-1, with a tentative D call TRBD1 (5 bases). The germline CDR1 and CDR2 sequences are MNHEY and SVGAGI. V was trimmed by 0 bases and J by 4 bases, leaving 12 bases between them. The CDR3 covers 15 residues. This CDR3 reads CASSYSPEQGTEAFF. CDR3 bases: TGTGCCAGCAGTTACTCCCCGGAGCAGGGCACTGAAGCTTTCTTT.

The chain employs TRBV28 and TRBJ1-4, with TRBD1 matching 8 bases. Germline values: CDR1 MDHEN, CDR2 SYDVKM. The CDR3 sequence is 15 residues long. V lost 8 bases and J lost 8; bases outside the gene matches: 13. The CDR3 nucleotides read TGTGCCAGCGAGGGTAGGCAGGGGGCAAGGGAAAAACTGTTTTTT. It encodes CASEGRQGAREKLFF.

The V call is TRBV27, the J call TRBJ2-7, with D uncertain. V shed 3 bases and J shed 3 bases, with 15 bases lying between them. Per the germline V gene, CDR1 is MNHEY and CDR2 is SMNVEV (reference sequence). The length of the CDR3 is 15 residues. The CDR3 bases are TGTGCCAGCAGTTTGTCAAGTTGGGGAAACTACGAGCAGTACTTC. It yields the protein CASSLSSWGNYEQYF.

V gene TRBV7-2 combines with J gene TRBJ1-3, with D maybe TRBD1 (6 bases). With 1 base removed from V and 2 bases from J, the gap between germline ends came to 9 bases. Germline loops: CDR1 SGHTA, CDR2 FQGNSA. The length of the CDR3 is 15 residues. The CDR3 nucleotides are TGTGCCAGCAGCTTAGGCTGGACAGCTGGAAACACCATATATTTT. Amino acid sequence: CASSLGWTAGNTIYF.

V gene TRBV18 combines with J gene TRBJ1-6; the D gene is possibly TRBD1 (6 bases). Germline loops: CDR1 KGHSH, CDR2 LQKENI. The CDR3 is 17 amino acids. Trimming removed 3 bases at V and 8 bases at J, with 20 bases between. Here the CDR3 reads CASSPAVPHRVDSPLHF. The CDR3 bases are TGTGCCAGCTCACCTGCCGTACCCCACAGGGTTGATTCACCCCTCCACTTT.

The chain uses TRBV5-1 and TRBJ2-7, with D tentatively TRBD1 or TRBD2 (5 bases each). The V gene's germline CDR1 is SGHRS and CDR2 YFSETQ. The germline V and J ends were trimmed by 0 bases and 0 bases, with 13 bases remaining between them. The CDR3 runs 16 residues. CDR3: CASSLEPGTSSYEQYF. The CDR3 nucleotides read TGCGCCAGCAGCTTGGAGCCCGGGACCAGCTCCTACGAGCAGTACTTC.

This chain links TRBV10-1 with TRBJ1-1, with 9 bases lining up with TRBD1. Germline values: CDR1 WNHNN, CDR2 SYGVQD (reference sequence). V trimming: 2 bases; J trimming: 1 base; junction bases outside the gene matches: 8. There are 17 residues in the CDR3. DNA of the CDR3: TGCGCCAGCAGTGAGACTACCGGGACAGGGAGGAACACTGAAGCTTTCTTT. Protein sequence: CASSETTGTGRNTEAFF.

This clone has only one observation. V gene TRBV5-4 combines with J gene TRBJ2-3, with 9 positions matching TRBD1. The CDR3 runs 15 residues. The germline CDR1 and CDR2 sequences are SGHNT and YYREEE (reference sequence). V lost 4 bases to trimming and J lost 4 bases; unmatched junction nucleotides: 7. The CDR3 DNA reads as TGTGCCAGCAGCCGCCCACGGACAGGGGCAGATACGCAGTATTTT. Amino acids: CASSRPRTGADTQYF. Full variable domain (outside the CDR3, taken from reference TRBV5-4 and TRBJ2-3): ETGVTQSPTHLIKTRGQQVTLRCSSQSGHNTVSWYQQALGQGPQFIFQYYREEENGRGNFPPRFSGLQFPNYSSELNVNALELDDSALYLCASSRPRTGADTQYFGPGTRLTVL.

The chain employs TRBV21-1 and TRBJ1-3; TRBD1, as called in the table, went unchecked against the DNA. TRBV21-1 is a pseudogene locus. The CDR3 sequence is 16 residues long. CDR3 nucleotides: TGTGCCAGCAGCAAAGCCGACAGGGGGTACTGGGACACCATATATTTT. Its protein is CASSKADRGYWDTIYF.

CDR3 bases: TGTGCCAGCAGCCCCCCGGGCTCCTACGAGCAGTACTTC. Translating gives CASSPPGSYEQYF. The chain carries TRBV5-4 and TRBJ2-7, with D unclear. The CDR3 has 13 residues. V was pared by 4 bases and J by 0 bases, with 8 bases between. Per the germline V gene, CDR1 is SGHNT and CDR2 is YYREEE (reference sequence).

The chain is built from TRBV9 and TRBJ1-3; D uncertain. The germline CDR1 and CDR2 sequences are SGDLS and YYNGEE. Trimming shortened V by 0 bases and J by 0 bases, and 4 bases separated the two germline ends. This CDR3 contains 14 residues. The CDR3 DNA sequence: TGTGCCAGCAGCGTAGTTGACTCTGGAAACACCATATATTTT. Residues: CASSVVDSGNTIYF.

This rearrangement joins TRBV7-9 to TRBJ1-2; unclear D gene. The V gene's germline CDR1 is SEHNR and CDR2 FQNEAQ (reference sequence). The CDR3 has 13 amino acids. V was trimmed by 0 bases and J by 5 bases, leaving 7 bases between them. CDR3 in DNA: TGTGCCAGCAGCTTAGCGCTAGATTATGGCTACACCTTC. Translated: CASSLALDYGYTF.

The chain recombines TRBV5-4 with TRBJ2-1, with D possibly matching TRBD2 (6 bases). The CDR3 contains 15 residues. CDR1 is SGHNT and CDR2 is YYREEE in the germline V gene (reference sequence). V lost 4 bases and J 0 bases, leaving 11 bases between the germline ends. CDR3 residues: CASSPRGSSYNEQFF. Written as DNA, the CDR3 is TGTGCCAGCAGCCCCCGGGGGAGCTCCTACAATGAGCAGTTCTTC.

This clone was detected only once. The V gene is TRBV5-1, the J gene TRBJ2-6; D call uncertain. CDR1 SGHRS and CDR2 YFSETQ come from the germline V gene. The CDR3 has 16 amino acids. V lost 4 bases and J 1 base, leaving 12 bases between the germline ends. The CDR3 nucleotides are TGCGCCAGCAGCCCGCAGGTTTCTTCTGGGGCCAACGTCCTGACTTTC. Protein sequence: CASSPQVSSGANVLTF.

The V call is TRBV9, the J call TRBJ2-1; 9 bases align to TRBD2. With 3 bases clipped from V and 5 bases from J, the junction kept 9 bases outside the gene matches. Germline V CDR1 and CDR2: SGDLS, YYNGEE. CDR3 size: 16 residues. The CDR3 protein is CASSAGSGGHNNEQFF. The CDR3 DNA is TGTGCCAGCAGCGCCGGTAGCGGGGGCCATAACAATGAGCAGTTCTTC.

This clone has only a few counts. The chain has TRBV7-9 and TRBJ1-3, with TRBD1 matching 7 bases. The CDR3 runs to 15 residues. The ends lost 4 bases at V and 2 bases at J; junction bases unmatched: 5. Germline V gene lookup returns CDR1 SEHNR and CDR2 FQNEAQ (reference sequence). The CDR3 here is CASSSQQGAGNTIYF. The DNA for the CDR3 is TGTGCCAGCAGCTCGCAGCAGGGGGCTGGAAACACCATATATTTT.

The chain links TRBV6-1 to TRBJ2-5; weak D call: TRBD1 (6 bases). Germline assignment: CDR1 MNHNS and CDR2 SASEGT. V lost 7 bases and J 7 bases, leaving 16 bases between the germline ends. This CDR3 has 13 amino acids. Here the CDR3 reads CASTSARGGTQYF. The CDR3 DNA is TGTGCCAGCACGTCGGCGCGAGGGGGGACCCAGTACTTC.